These 26 T cell receptor beta chains were all obtained from the same sample, sequenced in a study of cytomegalovirus exposure and HLA in healthy donors. Primers: 60 Vbeta forward and 13 Jbeta reverse. Profiled with immunoSEQ multiplex PCR; TCRdb holds only in-frame clones, not every one. The table shows about 160,000 clones, with over 70% occurring only once. What was sequenced was PBMCs. Receptors originate from a woman aged 25 to 39 in good health and CMV-seronegative.

The V and J genes are TRBV2 and TRBJ2-1; D might be TRBD1 (5 bases). From germline, CDR1 is SNHLY and CDR2 FYNNEI. The CDR3 is 12 amino acids. Trimming left V 6 bases short and J 4 bases short, with 7 bases between. The DNA for the CDR3 is TGTGCCAGCAGGACAGTTTACAATGAGCAGTTCTTC. Its translation: CASRTVYNEQFF.

The genes are TRBV2 and TRBJ1-5; D remains unclear. Between the trimmed V and J ends, which lost 5 bases and 6 bases, there was a span of 17 bases. This CDR3 is built from 15 residues. CDR1 is SNHLY and CDR2 is FYNNEI in the germline V gene. In DNA, the CDR3 is TGTGCCAGCAGTAATCCTACTGGTGTCTCTCAGCCCCAGCATTTT. Its protein product is CASSNPTGVSQPQHF.

The chain couples TRBV30 to TRBJ1-5, with D possibly being TRBD1 (6 bases). Trimming pared 0 bases from V and 0 bases from J, leaving 9 bases between. CDR1 and CDR2 (germline): GTSNPN, SVGIG (reference sequence). This CDR3 has 15 amino acids. The CDR3 reads CAWSVRGNSNQPQHF. CDR3 sequence (DNA): TGTGCCTGGAGTGTTAGGGGGAATAGCAATCAGCCCCAGCATTTT.

The rearrangement joins TRBV23-1 to TRBJ1-2; D gene ambiguous. TRBV23-1 is known as an ORF, though its function is uncertain. The ends were cut back, 0 bases at V and 6 bases at J, with 8 bases in the middle. The CDR3 is 13 residues long. CDR3 loop: CASSQSMRDGYTF. CDR3 nucleotide sequence: TGCGCCAGCAGTCAATCAATGAGAGATGGCTACACCTTC.

This chain links TRBV28 with TRBJ1-1; TRBD1 matches 9 bases. V lost 5 bases, J lost 1 base, and 8 bases stayed unmatched. In germline, CDR1 is MDHEN, CDR2 SYDVKM. The CDR3 has 16 residues. The CDR3 spells CASSPGQGRGNTEAFF. The CDR3 nucleotides are TGTGCCAGCAGTCCGGGACAGGGCAGGGGGAACACTGAAGCTTTCTTT.

The chain uses TRBV28 and TRBJ2-3; 10 bases match TRBD2. V shed 0 bases, J shed 2 bases, and the junction held 8 bases outside the gene matches. Germline V gene data show CDR1 as MDHEN and CDR2 as SYDVKM. The CDR3 runs 18 residues. The CDR3 sequence: CASSLWGSGGALTDTQYF. The CDR3 DNA reads as TGTGCCAGCAGTTTATGGGGGAGCGGGGGGGCTCTCACAGATACGCAGTATTTT.

V usage is TRBV30 and J usage is TRBJ2-5; 7 nucleotides match TRBD2. The germline V gene encodes CDR1 GTSNPN and CDR2 SVGIG (reference sequence). Losses at the gene ends were 5 bases for V and 3 bases for J; bases not matched to a gene: 6. The CDR3 is made up of 13 amino acids. The CDR3 loop is CAWALAIKETQYF. DNA for the CDR3: TGTGCCTGGGCACTAGCGATAAAAGAGACCCAGTACTTC.

The V and J genes are TRBV2 and TRBJ2-7, with 9 bases that match TRBD1. Germline CDR1 is SNHLY and CDR2 is FYNNEI. The CDR3 consists of 14 residues. The J segment lost 0 bases and the V segment lost 9 bases, leaving 6 bases of the junction unmatched. DNA for the CDR3: TGTGCCAGTTACCGGGACAGGGTCTCCTACGAGCAGTACTTC. Its translation is CASYRDRVSYEQYF.

The DNA of the CDR3 is TGTGCCAGCAGCTTGGCCCAACAACTACCCCAGCATTTT. Translated, it gives CASSLAQQLPQHF. The chain links TRBV5-6 to TRBJ1-5; no reliable D call. V was shortened by 0 bases and J by 10 bases, with 11 bases between the two germline ends. The CDR3 is 13 residues long. Per the germline V gene, CDR1 is SGHDT and CDR2 is YYEEEE.

In this sample, this clone turned up a few times. This rearrangement joins TRBV6-1 to TRBJ1-5, with D hard to call. The CDR3 is 13 amino acids. Germline-derived CDR1 and CDR2 are MNHNS and SASEGT. V gave up 2 bases and J gave up 6 bases, with 8 bases separating them. DNA of the CDR3: TGTGCCAGCAGTGAAACTGAGGGTCAGCCCCAGCATTTT. Translated: CASSETEGQPQHF.

This clone was detected only once. V gene TRBV6-1 combines with J gene TRBJ1-4; 11 bases align to TRBD1. With V trimmed by 10 bases and J by 8 bases, 12 bases remained unmatched. The CDR3 extends over 15 amino acids. Per the germline V gene, CDR1 is MNHNS and CDR2 is SASEGT. The CDR3 loop is CATLDRGLPQEKLFF. CDR3 coding DNA: TGTGCCACTTTGGACAGGGGGCTACCTCAGGAAAAACTGTTTTTT.

This clone showed up just once. This CDR3 reads CAWTGSSYGYTF. CDR3 DNA sequence: TGTGCCTGGACAGGGTCTAGCTATGGCTACACCTTC. The chain employs TRBV30 and TRBJ1-2; TRBD1 is a possible D gene (5 bases). The V gene lost 4 bases and the J gene lost 4 bases, with 10 bases spanning the gap. The CDR3 extends over 12 amino acids. CDR1 is GTSNPN, CDR2 SVGIG, per germline (reference sequence).

CDR3 sequence: CASSQDISGNTEAFF. The CDR3 DNA follows: TGCGCCAGCAGCCAAGATATTTCGGGGAACACTGAAGCTTTCTTT. The chain uses TRBV4-1 and TRBJ1-1; D not resolved. The CDR3 runs 15 residues. The V end was cut by 0 bases, the J end by 1 base, with 9 bases between. Germline values: CDR1 MGHRA, CDR2 YSYEKL.

The rearrangement uses TRBV28 and TRBJ1-1; 7 bases agree with TRBD1. The CDR3 is 14 residues long. Unmatched junction bases numbered 7, after V lost 7 bases and J lost 2 bases. Germline V gene data show CDR1 as MDHEN and CDR2 as SYDVKM. In DNA, the CDR3 is TGTGCCAGCAAGGAATACAGGGGAAACACTGAAGCTTTCTTT. Encoded protein: CASKEYRGNTEAFF.

J is TRBJ2-5 and V is TRBV5-1, with 11 bases aligning to TRBD2. The last part of the DNA fits TRBJ2-7 better; the J call may be wrong. Germline CDR1 reads SGHRS; CDR2 reads YFSETQ. CDR3 length equals 18 residues. The CDR3 sequence is CASSLAPWVAGGLYEQYF. The CDR3, as DNA: TGCGCCAGCAGCTTGGCCCCTTGGGTAGCGGGGGGGCTGTACGAGCAGTACTTC.

This chain links TRBV2 with TRBJ1-3, with TRBD1 as a possible D gene (5 bases). The germline V and J ends were trimmed by 8 bases and 0 bases, with 8 bases remaining between them. Germline CDR1 reads SNHLY; CDR2 reads FYNNEI. CDR3 length equals 13 residues. The CDR3 DNA sequence: TGTGCCAGCCTACAGGACTCTGGAAACACCATATATTTT. Translated, it gives CASLQDSGNTIYF.

This chain links TRBV7-2 with TRBJ2-4; 7 bases fit TRBD2. The V segment lost 1 base and the J segment 8 bases; nucleotides outside the gene matches: 5. Per the germline V gene, CDR1 is SGHTA and CDR2 is FQGNSA. CDR3 length equals 14 residues. In DNA, the CDR3 is TGTGCCAGCAGCTTAGGTGCGGGGGTAGACATTCAGTACTTC. Its translation is CASSLGAGVDIQYF.

This chain joins TRBV28 and TRBJ2-7, with D possibly matching TRBD1 (6 bases). Germline CDR1 MDHEN, CDR2 SYDVKM. CDR3 size: 18 residues. With 3 bases removed from V and 4 bases from J, the gap between germline ends came to 25 bases. The CDR3 nucleotides read TGTGCCAGCAGTTTGTTGGAGGACAGTTCCCTCTCCAGGTACGAGCAGTACTTC. Its protein is CASSLLEDSSLSRYEQYF.

The V call is TRBV19, the J call TRBJ1-2, with D possibly TRBD1 on 5 matching bases. CDR1 and CDR2 from the germline V gene are LNHDA and SQIVND (reference sequence). V lost 6 bases and J lost 0, with 17 bases in between. The length of the CDR3 is 16 residues. CDR3 nucleotide sequence: TGTGCCAGTAGAAGGACATGGGGGGTAGCTAACTATGGCTACACCTTC. Translation: CASRRTWGVANYGYTF.

The chain recombines TRBV2 with TRBJ2-3; D gene unclear. This CDR3 is 13 amino acids long. Trimming shortened V by 2 bases and J by 2 bases, and 5 bases separated the two germline ends. CDR1 and CDR2 from the germline V gene are SNHLY and FYNNEI. CDR3 sequence reads: CASSEISTDTQYF. The CDR3 nucleotides read TGTGCCAGCAGTGAAATCTCCACAGATACGCAGTATTTT. Using reference TRBV2 and TRBJ2-3 for the parts outside the CDR3, the full variable domain is EPEVTQTPSHQVTQMGQEVILRCVPISNHLYFYWYRQILGQKVEFLVSFYNNEISEKSEIFDDQFSVERPDGSNFTLKIRSTKLEDSAMYFCASSEISTDTQYFGPGTRLTVL.

This clone came up a few times. This chain joins TRBV4-1 and TRBJ1-1; D is unclear. The CDR3 extends over 15 amino acids. CDR1 MGHRA and CDR2 YSYEKL come from the germline V gene. Trimming pared 4 bases from V and 1 base from J, leaving 13 bases between. CDR3 amino acids: CASSPEEGRNTEAFF. Here the CDR3 DNA reads TGCGCCAGCAGCCCTGAAGAGGGCAGGAACACTGAAGCTTTCTTT.

The rearrangement uses TRBV29-1 and TRBJ1-1; D is undetermined. CDR3 length: 16 residues. The germline V gene encodes CDR1 SQVTM and CDR2 ANQGSEA. V was pared by 0 bases and J by 0 bases, with 14 bases between. CDR3 protein: CSVEDPRVWMNTEAFF. CDR3 nucleotide sequence: TGCAGCGTTGAAGATCCCCGGGTATGGATGAACACTGAAGCTTTCTTT. The whole variable domain, remainder taken from reference TRBV29-1 and TRBJ1-1, is SAVISQKPSRDICQRGTSLTIQCQVDSQVTMMFWYRQQPGQSLTLIATANQGSEATYESGFVIDKFPISRPNLTFSTLTVSNMSPEDSSIYLCSVEDPRVWMNTEAFFGQGTRLTVV.

This rearrangement joins TRBV6-1 to TRBJ1-4; unclear D gene. The germline V and J ends were trimmed by 6 bases and 12 bases, with 11 bases remaining between them. This CDR3 comprises 11 residues. The germline V gene encodes CDR1 MNHNS and CDR2 SASEGT. The CDR3 region has the DNA TGTGCCAGCAGGCGGGAGCGGGAACTGTTTTTT. Translated: CASRRERELFF.

The V gene is TRBV5-4, the J gene TRBJ1-1; D remains ambiguous. The ends were cut back, 1 base at V and 4 bases at J, with 5 bases in the middle. The germline V gene encodes CDR1 SGHNT and CDR2 YYREEE (reference sequence). There are 12 residues in the CDR3. The CDR3: CASSLHGTEAFF. The CDR3 DNA is TGTGCCAGCAGCTTGCACGGCACTGAAGCTTTCTTT.

This clone has only a few counts. V and J are TRBV30 and TRBJ1-3; 8 bases align to TRBD1. CDR1 is GTSNPN, CDR2 SVGIG, per germline (reference sequence). Trimming took 2 bases from V and 3 from J; bases not matched to a gene: 3. CDR3 length: 14 amino acids. The CDR3 is CAWSRQGIGNTIYF. The CDR3 DNA sequence: TGTGCCTGGAGTAGACAGGGGATTGGAAACACCATATATTTT.

V usage is TRBV5-4 and J usage is TRBJ2-1, with D maybe TRBD1 (5 bases). CDR3 length: 15 residues. Germline-derived CDR1 and CDR2 are SGHNT and YYREEE (reference sequence). V gave up 4 bases and J gave up 5 bases, with 16 bases separating them. CDR3 in amino acids: CASSQDTGRDNEQFF. The CDR3 DNA sequence: TGTGCCAGCAGCCAGGACACGGGTCGGGACAATGAGCAGTTCTTC.